The T cell receptor (beta chain) described here comes from a study of T cell changes during pregnancy in multiple sclerosis. Only in-frame clones appear in the TCRdb table, and some are missing; sequencing was by immunoSEQ multiplex PCR. Altogether approximately 11,000 clones are present, approximately 88% being singletons, with the ten largest covering approximately 10%. Germline V CDR1 and CDR2: SQVTM, ANQGSEA. V was cut by 6 bases and J by 2 bases, with 15 bases left in between. CDR3 length equals 14 residues. V gene TRBV29-1 combines with J gene TRBJ2-3, with a possible D match to TRBD2 (6 bases). This specimen was CD8+ T cells from peripheral blood mononuclear cells, taken after pregnancy. This clonotype originated in a female donor in good health, enrolled as a control in a pregnancy study. The CDR3 coding sequence is TGCAGCGTGACCCCTGGCGGGGCCACAGATACGCAGTATTTT. It codes for CSVTPGGATDTQYF.